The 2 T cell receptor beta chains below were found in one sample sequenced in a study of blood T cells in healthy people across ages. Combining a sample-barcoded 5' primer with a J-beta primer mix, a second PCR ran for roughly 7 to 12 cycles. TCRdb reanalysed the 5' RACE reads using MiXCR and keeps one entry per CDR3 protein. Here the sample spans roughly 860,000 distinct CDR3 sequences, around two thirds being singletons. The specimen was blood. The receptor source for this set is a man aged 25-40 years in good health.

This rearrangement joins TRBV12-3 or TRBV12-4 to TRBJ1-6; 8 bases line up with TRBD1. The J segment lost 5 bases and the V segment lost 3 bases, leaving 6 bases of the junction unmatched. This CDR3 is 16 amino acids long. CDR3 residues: CASSFRGQGDNSPLHF. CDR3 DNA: TGTGCCAGCAGTTTCCGTGGACAGGGTGATAATTCACCCCTCCACTTT.

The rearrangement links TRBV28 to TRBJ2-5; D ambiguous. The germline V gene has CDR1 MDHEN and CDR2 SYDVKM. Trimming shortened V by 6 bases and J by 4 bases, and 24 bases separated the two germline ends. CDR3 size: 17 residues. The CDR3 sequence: CASSRPSGPPRAETQYF. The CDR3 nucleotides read TGTGCCAGCAGCCGCCCGTCCGGACCTCCCCGGGCAGAGACCCAGTACTTC.